This TCR beta chain comes out of a study of T-cell reconstitution after alpha-beta-depleted transplantation in children. This clonotype has at least ten counts. Unique molecular identifiers featured in how the TCRbeta library was prepared. TCRdb used MiXCR to reprocess the PCR reads, holding one entry per CDR3 protein. The sample lists about 580,000 distinct CDR3 sequences, 20% to 25% occurring once. Germline V gives CDR1 KGHSH, CDR2 LQKENI. CDR3 length: 13 amino acids. V shed 5 bases and J shed 7 bases, with 14 bases lying between them. This sequence joins TRBV18 and TRBJ1-2; D unresolved. This TCR derives from a boy younger than two who had a stem cell transplant for acute myeloid leukemia, so the T cells may come from the graft donor. The sample was PBMCs, mostly from graft donor cells, taken 360 days after TCRalphabeta/CD19-depleted stem cell transplant. DNA for the CDR3: TGTGCCAGCTCATCAAATGACTTTAGTGGCTACACCTTC. Its translation is CASSSNDFSGYTF.